Listed below are T cell receptor beta chains from one sample, sequenced in a study of shared clonotypes between healthy human individuals. The assay was immunoSEQ multiplex PCR, and TCRdb's table has in-frame clones only and misses some. The data contain about 2 million clones, approximately 95% of them singletons. Material: naive CD8+ T cells sorted from blood. The receptors originated from a man between 18 and 29 years old in good health. Both conserved end residues are part of each CDR3. Each record gives: clone size, J gene, V gene, D gene, CDR3 DNA, CDR3 protein. A D gene is named only where the DNA matches it firmly. Where a row states a size, it is once, few, many or the class of an expanded clone; other rows omit it.

size: -; J: TRBJ2-1; V: TRBV5-1; D: -; DNA: TGCGCCAGCAGCTTTCCCAGGACGGTTATCGGTGAGCAGTTCTTC; CDR3: CASSFPRTVIGEQFF
size: -; J: TRBJ1-4; V: TRBV28; D: TRBD1; DNA: TGTGCCAGCAGTCGCGACAGGGGGAATGAAAAACTGTTTTTT; CDR3: CASSRDRGNEKLFF
size: once; J: TRBJ1-3; V: TRBV10-3; D: -; DNA: TGTGCCATCAGTGTCGGCTCGGGGATGACTGGAAACACCATATATTTT; CDR3: CAISVGSGMTGNTIYF
size: -; J: TRBJ1-6; V: TRBV27; D: TRBD1; DNA: TGTGCCAGCAATCCGACAGGGGGGAATTCACCCCTCCACTTT; CDR3: CASNPTGGNSPLHF
size: -; J: TRBJ1-1; V: TRBV15; D: -; DNA: TGTGCCACCAGCATTGGGCGTAGCACTGAAGCTTTCTTT; CDR3: CATSIGRSTEAFF
size: -; J: TRBJ2-2; V: TRBV9; D: -; DNA: TGTGCCAGCAGCCTTGGGGTGGGAGTGAACACCGGGGAGCTGTTTTTT; CDR3: CASSLGVGVNTGELFF
size: -; J: TRBJ2-7; V: TRBV13; D: TRBD2; DNA: TGTGCCAGCAGCTTAGCGGGTTCGGGGGGACCACCCGAGCAGTACTTC; CDR3: CASSLAGSGGPPEQYF
size: -; J: TRBJ2-1; V: TRBV2; D: -; DNA: TGTGCCACACACGGAGACAGAGGGGCCAATGAGCAGTTCTTC; CDR3: CATHGDRGANEQFF
size: once; J: TRBJ2-2; V: TRBV30; D: -; DNA: TGTGCCTGGAGACTCCTTAAGGGTAGCGGGGAGCTGTTTTTT; CDR3: CAWRLLKGSGELFF
size: -; J: TRBJ2-3; V: TRBV9; D: -; DNA: TGTGCCAGCAGCTCCTACACAGATACGCAGTATTTT; CDR3: CASSSYTDTQYF
size: -; J: TRBJ2-3; V: TRBV6-6; D: TRBD2; DNA: TGTGCCAGCTTGCCAGGACTAGCGGAGGGAGATACGCAGTATTTT; CDR3: CASLPGLAEGDTQYF
size: -; J: TRBJ1-2; V: TRBV28; D: -; DNA: TGTGCCAGCAGTTTAGTGGGGGCGCCGATTAAGAACTATGGCTACACCTTC; CDR3: CASSLVGAPIKNYGYTF
size: -; J: TRBJ1-2; V: TRBV29-1; D: TRBD1; DNA: TGCAGCGGAATCGAAACAGGGGGCGGATCGAATGGCTACACCTTC; CDR3: CSGIETGGGSNGYTF
size: -; J: TRBJ1-4; V: TRBV7-2; D: -; DNA: TGTGCCAGCAGCTTAGGGTTGAGTCCGAGGGATGAAAAACTGTTTTTT; CDR3: CASSLGLSPRDEKLFF
size: -; J: TRBJ1-2; V: TRBV6-5; D: TRBD1; DNA: TGTGCCAGCAGTTACCAGGGGGCCTGGGGCTACACCTTC; CDR3: CASSYQGAWGYTF
size: -; J: TRBJ2-7; V: TRBV6-9; D: -; DNA: TGTGCCAGCAGTTATTCCTCTGATCACCTCGAGCAGTACTTC; CDR3: CASSYSSDHLEQYF
size: -; J: TRBJ2-2; V: TRBV2; D: -; DNA: TGTGCCAGTGGGGGGCTCACCGGGGAGCTGTTTTTT; CDR3: CASGGLTGELFF
size: -; J: TRBJ2-7; V: TRBV9; D: -; DNA: TGTGCCAGCAGCGTAGACGCGGTGGCGGGGGCCTTCAACGAGCAGTACTTC; CDR3: CASSVDAVAGAFNEQYF
size: -; J: TRBJ2-7; V: TRBV9; D: -; DNA: TGTGCCAGCAGCGTAGGAAACAGGGCAAACGAGCAGTACTTC; CDR3: CASSVGNRANEQYF
size: -; J: TRBJ2-7; V: TRBV15; D: TRBD1; DNA: TGTGCCACCAGCAGAGATTCTTCCCTGGACAGGGTCAACGAGCAGTACTTC; CDR3: CATSRDSSLDRVNEQYF
size: few; J: TRBJ2-1; V: TRBV19; D: -; DNA: TGTGCCAGTAGTATGGGGAATGAGCAGTTCTTC; CDR3: CASSMGNEQFF
size: -; J: TRBJ2-1; V: TRBV5-1; D: -; DNA: TGCGCCAGCAGCTTAGGCAATGAGCAGTTCTTC; CDR3: CASSLGNEQFF